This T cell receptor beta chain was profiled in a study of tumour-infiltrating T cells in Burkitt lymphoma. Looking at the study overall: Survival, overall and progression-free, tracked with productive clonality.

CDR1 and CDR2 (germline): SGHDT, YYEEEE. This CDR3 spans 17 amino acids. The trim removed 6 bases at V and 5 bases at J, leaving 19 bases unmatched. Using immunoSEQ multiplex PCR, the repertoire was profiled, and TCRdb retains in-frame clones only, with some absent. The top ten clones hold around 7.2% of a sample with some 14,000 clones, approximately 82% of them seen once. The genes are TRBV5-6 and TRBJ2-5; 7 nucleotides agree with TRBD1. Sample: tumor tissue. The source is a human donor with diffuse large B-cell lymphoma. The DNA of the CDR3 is TGTGCCAGCACCCCCTTTAGGGACCAGGGGGTCGTGGAGACCCAGTACTTC. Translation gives CASTPFRDQGVVETQYF.